This T cell receptor beta chain was documented in a study of type 1 regulatory T cells. Turning to the study itself: T-allo10 is an in vitro-generated, Tr1-enriched CD4 T cell product specific for alloantigen.

V lost 6 bases, J lost 0 bases, and 7 bases stayed unmatched. The CDR3 runs to 14 residues. CDR1 and CDR2 (germline): DFQATT, SNEGSKA (reference sequence). MiXCR, applied by TCRdb to the reads, yields one record per CDR3 protein. The sample contains 80,000 to 100,000 distinct CDR3 sequences, around a third of which appear only once. This clonotype was observed a handful of times. The sequenced sample consisted of CD4+ T cells, either the whole sample or a sorted fraction (not recorded which). The rearrangement links TRBV20-1 to TRBJ2-7; 8 positions agree with TRBD2. This clonotype was sampled from a human donor in good health. Written as DNA, the CDR3 is TGCAGTGCGACTAGCGCACTGAGCTCCTACGAGCAGTACTTC. It codes for CSATSALSSYEQYF.